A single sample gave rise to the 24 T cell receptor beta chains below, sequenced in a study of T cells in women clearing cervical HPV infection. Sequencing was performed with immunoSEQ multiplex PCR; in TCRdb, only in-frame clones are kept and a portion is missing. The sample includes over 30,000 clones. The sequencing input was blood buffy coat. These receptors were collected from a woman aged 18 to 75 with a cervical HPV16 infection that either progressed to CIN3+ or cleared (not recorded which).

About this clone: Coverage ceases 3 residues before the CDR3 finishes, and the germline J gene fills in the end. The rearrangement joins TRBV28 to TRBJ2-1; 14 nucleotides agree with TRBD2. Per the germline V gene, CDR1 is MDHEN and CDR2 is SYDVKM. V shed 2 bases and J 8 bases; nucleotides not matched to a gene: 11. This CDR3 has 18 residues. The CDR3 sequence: CASSLRPSGTSGGHEQFF. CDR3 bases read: TGTGCCAGCAGTTTAAGGCCCTCGGGGACTAGCGGGGGTCATGAG.

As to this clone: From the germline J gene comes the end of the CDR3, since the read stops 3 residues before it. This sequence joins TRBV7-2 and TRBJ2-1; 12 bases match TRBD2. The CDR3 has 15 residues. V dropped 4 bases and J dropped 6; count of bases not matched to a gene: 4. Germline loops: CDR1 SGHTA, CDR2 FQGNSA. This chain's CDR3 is CASSSLAGGRNEQFF. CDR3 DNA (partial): TGTGCCAGCAGCTCCCTAGCGGGGGGGCGCAATGAG.

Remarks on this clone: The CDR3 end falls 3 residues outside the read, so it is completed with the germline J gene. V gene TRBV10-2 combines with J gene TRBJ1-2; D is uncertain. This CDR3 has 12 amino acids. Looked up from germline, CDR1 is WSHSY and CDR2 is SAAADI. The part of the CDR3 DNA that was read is TGCGCCAGCAGTGTAGAGGGTGGGGGC. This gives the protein CASSVEGGG. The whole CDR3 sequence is CASSVEGGGYTF.

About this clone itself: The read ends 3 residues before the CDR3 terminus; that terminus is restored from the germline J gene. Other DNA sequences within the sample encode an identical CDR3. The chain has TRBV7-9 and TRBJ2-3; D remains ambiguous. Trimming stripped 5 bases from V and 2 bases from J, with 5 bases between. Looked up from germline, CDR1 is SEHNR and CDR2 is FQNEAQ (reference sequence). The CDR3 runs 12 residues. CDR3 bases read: TGTGCCAGCAGCCCCTCCACAGATACG. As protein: CASSPSTDT. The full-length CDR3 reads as CASSPSTDTQYF.

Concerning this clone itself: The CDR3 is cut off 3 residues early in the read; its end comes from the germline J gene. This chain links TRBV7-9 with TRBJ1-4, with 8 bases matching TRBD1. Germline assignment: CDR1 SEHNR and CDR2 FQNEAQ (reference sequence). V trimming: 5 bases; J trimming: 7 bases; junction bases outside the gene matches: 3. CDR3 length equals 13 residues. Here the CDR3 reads CASSGQGSEKLFF. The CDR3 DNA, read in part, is TGTGCCAGCAGCGGACAGGGTAGTGAAAAA.

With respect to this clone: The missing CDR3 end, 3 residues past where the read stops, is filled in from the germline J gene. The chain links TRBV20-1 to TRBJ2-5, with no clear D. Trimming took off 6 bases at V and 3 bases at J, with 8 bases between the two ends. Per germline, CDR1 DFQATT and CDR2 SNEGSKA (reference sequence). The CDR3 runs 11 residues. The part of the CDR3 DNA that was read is TGCAGTGCCCCCAGAGAAGAGACC. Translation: CSAPREET. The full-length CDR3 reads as CSAPREETQYF.

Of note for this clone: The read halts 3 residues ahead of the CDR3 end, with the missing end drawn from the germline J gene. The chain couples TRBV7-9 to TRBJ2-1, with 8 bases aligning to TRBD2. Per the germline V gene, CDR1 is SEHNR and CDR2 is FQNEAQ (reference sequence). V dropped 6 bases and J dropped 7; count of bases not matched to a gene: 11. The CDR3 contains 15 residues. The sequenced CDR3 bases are TGTGCCAGCAGTCGCCCCGGGGGGGAGAGGAATGAG. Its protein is CASSRPGGERNE. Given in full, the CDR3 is CASSRPGGERNEQFF. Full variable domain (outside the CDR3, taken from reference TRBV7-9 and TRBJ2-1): DTGVSQNPRHKITKRGQNVTFRCDPISEHNRLYWYRQTLGQGPEFLTYFQNEAQLEKSRLLSDRFSAERPKGSFSTLEIQRTEQGDSAMYLCASSRPGGERNEQFFGPGTRLTVL.

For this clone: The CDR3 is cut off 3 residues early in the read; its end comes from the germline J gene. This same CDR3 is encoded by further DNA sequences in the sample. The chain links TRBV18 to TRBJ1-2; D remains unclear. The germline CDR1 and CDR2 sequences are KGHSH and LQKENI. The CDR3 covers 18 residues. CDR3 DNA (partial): TGTGCCAGCTCCCCTCCTTGGAGCGGGAGGAGCTCCTACAATGAC. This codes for CASSPPWSGRSSYND. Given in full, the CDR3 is CASSPPWSGRSSYNDYTF.

The DNA read from the CDR3 is TGTGCCAGCAATTCCTGGGAGGGGCAAGAGACC. Amino acid sequence: CASNSWEGQET. The whole CDR3 sequence is CASNSWEGQETQYF. The chain combines TRBV28 with TRBJ2-5; TRBD2 aligns across 7 bases. The CDR3 is cut off 3 residues early in the read; its end comes from the germline J gene. The junction had 7 bases not matched to a gene; V was cut back by 7 bases and J by 2 bases. The germline CDR1 and CDR2 sequences are MDHEN and SYDVKM. The CDR3 consists of 14 residues.

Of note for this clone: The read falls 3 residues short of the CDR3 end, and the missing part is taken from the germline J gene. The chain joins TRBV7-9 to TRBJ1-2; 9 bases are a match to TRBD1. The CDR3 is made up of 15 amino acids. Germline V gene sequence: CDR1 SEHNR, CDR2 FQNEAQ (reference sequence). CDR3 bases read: TGTGCCAGCAGCGACCCGGGACAGGGCTACAATGAA. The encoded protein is CASSDPGQGYNE. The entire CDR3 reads CASSDPGQGYNEYTF.

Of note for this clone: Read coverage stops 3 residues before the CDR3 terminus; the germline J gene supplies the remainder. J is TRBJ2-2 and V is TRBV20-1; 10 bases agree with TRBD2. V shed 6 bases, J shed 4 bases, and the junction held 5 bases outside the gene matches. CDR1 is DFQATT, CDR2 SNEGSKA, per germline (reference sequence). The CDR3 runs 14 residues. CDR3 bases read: TGCAGTGCAAGGACTAGCGGACTCACCGGGGAG. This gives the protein CSARTSGLTGE. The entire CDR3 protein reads CSARTSGLTGELFF.

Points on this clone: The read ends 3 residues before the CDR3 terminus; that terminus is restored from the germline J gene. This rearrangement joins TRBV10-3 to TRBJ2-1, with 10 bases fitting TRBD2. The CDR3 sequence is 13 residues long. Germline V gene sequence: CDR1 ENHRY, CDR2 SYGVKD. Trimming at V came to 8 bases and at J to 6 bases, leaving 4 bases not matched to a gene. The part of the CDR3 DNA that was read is TGTGCCATCGGGACTAGCGATGGCAATGAG. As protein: CAIGTSDGNE. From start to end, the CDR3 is CAIGTSDGNEQFF.

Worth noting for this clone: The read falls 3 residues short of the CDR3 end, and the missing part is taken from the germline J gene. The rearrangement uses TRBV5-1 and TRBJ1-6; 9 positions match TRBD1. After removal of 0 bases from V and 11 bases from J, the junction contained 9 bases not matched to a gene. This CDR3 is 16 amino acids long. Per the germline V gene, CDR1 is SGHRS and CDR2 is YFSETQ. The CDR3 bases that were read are TGCGCCAGCAGCTTGGATGGCCCGGGACAGGGCGCACCC. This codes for CASSLDGPGQGAP. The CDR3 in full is CASSLDGPGQGAPLHF.

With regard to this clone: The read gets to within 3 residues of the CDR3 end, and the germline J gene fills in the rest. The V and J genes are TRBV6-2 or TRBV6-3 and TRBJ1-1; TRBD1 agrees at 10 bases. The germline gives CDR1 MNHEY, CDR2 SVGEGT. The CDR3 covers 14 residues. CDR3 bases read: TGTGCCAGCACGCCAGGGACAGGGGCTTTCGAA. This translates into CASTPGTGAFE. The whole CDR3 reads CASTPGTGAFEAFF.

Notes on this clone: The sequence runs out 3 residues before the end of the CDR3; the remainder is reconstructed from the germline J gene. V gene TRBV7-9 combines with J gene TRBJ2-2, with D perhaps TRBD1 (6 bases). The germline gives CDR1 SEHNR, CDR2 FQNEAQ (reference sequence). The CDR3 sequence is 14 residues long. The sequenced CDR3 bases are TGTGCCAGCAGCTTAGGGACAGCGAATGAAAAG. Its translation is CASSLGTANEK. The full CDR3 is CASSLGTANEKLFF.

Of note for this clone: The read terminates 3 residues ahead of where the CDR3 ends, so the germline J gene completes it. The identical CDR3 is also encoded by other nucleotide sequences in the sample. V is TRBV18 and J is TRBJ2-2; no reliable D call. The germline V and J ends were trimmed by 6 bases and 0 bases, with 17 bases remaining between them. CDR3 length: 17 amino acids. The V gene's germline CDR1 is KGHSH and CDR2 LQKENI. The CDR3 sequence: CASSPPSGSPNTGELFF. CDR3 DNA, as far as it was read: TGTGCCAGCTCCCCCCCCTCGGGTTCCCCGAACACCGGGGAG.

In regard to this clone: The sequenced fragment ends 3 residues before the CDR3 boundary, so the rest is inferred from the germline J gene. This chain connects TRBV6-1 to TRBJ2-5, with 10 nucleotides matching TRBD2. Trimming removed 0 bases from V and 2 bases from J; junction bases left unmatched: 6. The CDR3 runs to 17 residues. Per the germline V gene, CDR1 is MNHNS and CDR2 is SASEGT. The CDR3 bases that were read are TGTGCCAGCAGTGAAGCGCTGGCTAGCGGGGGACAAGAGACC. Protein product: CASSEALASGGQET. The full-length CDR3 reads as CASSEALASGGQETQYF.

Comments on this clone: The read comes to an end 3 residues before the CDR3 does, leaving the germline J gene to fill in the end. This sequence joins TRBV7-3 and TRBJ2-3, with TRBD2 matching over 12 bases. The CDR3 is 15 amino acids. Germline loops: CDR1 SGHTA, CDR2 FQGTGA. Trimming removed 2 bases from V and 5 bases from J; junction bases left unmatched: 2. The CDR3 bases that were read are TGTGCCAGCAGCTTACAACTAGCGGGGGGAGATACG. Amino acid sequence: CASSLQLAGGDT. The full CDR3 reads CASSLQLAGGDTQYF.

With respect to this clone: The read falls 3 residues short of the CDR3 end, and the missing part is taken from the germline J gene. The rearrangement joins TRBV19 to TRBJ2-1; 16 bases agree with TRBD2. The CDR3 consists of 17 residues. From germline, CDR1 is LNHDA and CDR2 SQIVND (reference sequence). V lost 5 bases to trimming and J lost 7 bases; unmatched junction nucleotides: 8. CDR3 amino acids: CASSLGTSGGAGNEQFF. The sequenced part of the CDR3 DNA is TGTGCCAGTAGTCTAGGGACTAGCGGGGGGGCGGGTAATGAG.

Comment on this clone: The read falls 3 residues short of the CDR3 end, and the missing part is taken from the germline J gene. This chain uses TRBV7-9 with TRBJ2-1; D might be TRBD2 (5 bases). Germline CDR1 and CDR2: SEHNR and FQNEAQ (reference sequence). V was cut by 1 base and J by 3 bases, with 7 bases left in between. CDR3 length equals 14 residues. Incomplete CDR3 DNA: TGTGCCAGCAGCTTAGGTAGCGACTACAATGAG. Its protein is CASSLGSDYNE. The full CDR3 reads CASSLGSDYNEQFF.

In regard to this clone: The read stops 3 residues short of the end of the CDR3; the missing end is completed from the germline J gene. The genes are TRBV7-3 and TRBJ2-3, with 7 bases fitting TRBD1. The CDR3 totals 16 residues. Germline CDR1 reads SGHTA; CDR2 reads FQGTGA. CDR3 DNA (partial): TGTGCCAGCAGCTTAACGGGACAGACCAACCAAGAGACG. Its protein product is CASSLTGQTNQET. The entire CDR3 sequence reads CASSLTGQTNQETQYF.

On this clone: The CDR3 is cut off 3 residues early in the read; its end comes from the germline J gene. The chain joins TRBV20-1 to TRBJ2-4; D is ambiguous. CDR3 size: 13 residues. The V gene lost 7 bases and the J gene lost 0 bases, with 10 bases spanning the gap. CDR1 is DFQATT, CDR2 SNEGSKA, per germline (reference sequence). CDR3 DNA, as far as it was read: TGCAGTGAGGTGGCTCTAGCCAAAAACATT. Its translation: CSEVALAKNI. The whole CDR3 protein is CSEVALAKNIQYF.

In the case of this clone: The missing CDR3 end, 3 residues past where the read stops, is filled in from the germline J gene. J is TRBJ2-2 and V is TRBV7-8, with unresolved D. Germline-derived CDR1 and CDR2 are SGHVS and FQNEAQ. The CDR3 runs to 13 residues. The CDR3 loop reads CASSFSTNEKLFF. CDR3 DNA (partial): TGTGCCAGCAGCTTCTCAACTAATGAAAAG.

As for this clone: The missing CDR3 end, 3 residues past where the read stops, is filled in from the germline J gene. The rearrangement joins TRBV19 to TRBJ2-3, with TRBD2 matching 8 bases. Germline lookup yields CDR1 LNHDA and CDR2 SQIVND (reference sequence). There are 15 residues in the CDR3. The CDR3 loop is CASNPIAGPQETQYF. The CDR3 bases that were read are TGTGCCAGCAACCCAATAGCGGGGCCCCAAGAGACG.